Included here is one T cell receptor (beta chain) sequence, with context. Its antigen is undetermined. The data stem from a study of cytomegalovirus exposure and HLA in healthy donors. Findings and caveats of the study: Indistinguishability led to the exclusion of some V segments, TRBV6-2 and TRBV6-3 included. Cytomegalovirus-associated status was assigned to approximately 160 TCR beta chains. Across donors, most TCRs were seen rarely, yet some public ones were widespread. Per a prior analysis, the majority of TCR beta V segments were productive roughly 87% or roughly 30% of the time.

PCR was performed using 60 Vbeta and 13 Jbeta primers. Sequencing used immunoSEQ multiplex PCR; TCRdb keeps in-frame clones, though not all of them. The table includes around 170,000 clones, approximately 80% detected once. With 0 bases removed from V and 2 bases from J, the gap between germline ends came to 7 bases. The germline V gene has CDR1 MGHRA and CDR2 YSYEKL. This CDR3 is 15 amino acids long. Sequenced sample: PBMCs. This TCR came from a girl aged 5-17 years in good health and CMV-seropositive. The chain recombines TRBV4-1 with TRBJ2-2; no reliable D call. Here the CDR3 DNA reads TGCGCCAGCAGCCAAGATACCTATAACACCGGGGAGCTGTTTTTT. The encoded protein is CASSQDTYNTGELFF.